This is a list of T cell receptor beta chains from one sample in a study of shared clonotypes between healthy human individuals. The assay was immunoSEQ multiplex PCR, and TCRdb's table has in-frame clones only and misses some. Here the sample spans approximately 1.5 million clones, approximately 98.5% being singletons. Sequencing was performed on naive CD4+ T cells sorted from blood. The receptors were sampled from a man aged 25-45 years in good health. Both conserved end residues are part of each CDR3. The D gene is left open where the match is weak. Only some rows state a clone size, as once, few, many or a class for expanded clones.

clone size,V gene,J gene,D gene,CDR3 DNA,CDR3 protein
NA,TRBV6-5,TRBJ2-4,NA,TGTGCCAGCAGTTACTCGCAGGGACAAAACATTCAGTACTTC,CASSYSQGQNIQYF
NA,TRBV5-1,TRBJ2-1,NA,TGCGCCAGCAGCTTGGGCAGCAGGGCGGGATACAATGAGCAGTTCTTC,CASSLGSRAGYNEQFF
NA,TRBV7-2,TRBJ1-1,NA,TGTGCCAGCAGCTTAGGACACAACACTGAAGCTTTCTTT,CASSLGHNTEAFF
NA,TRBV18,TRBJ2-3,NA,TGTGCCAGCTCATCTAGCACAGATACGCAGTATTTT,CASSSSTDTQYF
once,TRBV6-1,TRBJ1-2,TRBD1,TGTGCCAGCAGTGGGAGACAGGGAAACTATGGCTACACCTTC,CASSGRQGNYGYTF
once,TRBV7-9,TRBJ2-5,TRBD2,TGTGCCAGCAGGGCGGGGGGGATAGAGACCCAGTACTTC,CASRAGGIETQYF
NA,TRBV29-1,TRBJ2-2,NA,TGCAGCGTTTTACATGGCACCGGGGAGCTGTTTTTT,CSVLHGTGELFF
NA,TRBV12-1,TRBJ2-1,NA,TGTGCCAGCAGCTCCATCCTGGACAGCAATGAGCAGTTCTTC,CASSSILDSNEQFF
NA,TRBV9,TRBJ1-1,NA,TGTGCCAGCAGCGTAGAGTCCAGGGCAGGAGAAGCTTTCTTT,CASSVESRAGEAFF
once,TRBV29-1,TRBJ2-7,TRBD1,TGCAGCATAATGCAGGGGGTGACGACCTACGAGCAGTACTTC,CSIMQGVTTYEQYF
NA,TRBV11-2,TRBJ2-1,TRBD2,TGTGCCAAAAAGCGGGGCGGGAGCTGCAATGAGCAGTTCTTC,CAKKRGGSCNEQFF
NA,TRBV18,TRBJ1-1,NA,TGTGCCAGCTCTGCCCTACAGTTTGAAGCTTTCTTT,CASSALQFEAFF
NA,TRBV18,TRBJ1-1,TRBD1,TGTGCCAGCTCACCATTAGGACAGGAGTCTTGGGGCACTGAAGCTTTCTTT,CASSPLGQESWGTEAFF
NA,TRBV27,TRBJ2-3,NA,TGTGCCAGCAGTTTAATCCCGGGGGCAAGCACAGATACGCAGTATTTT,CASSLIPGASTDTQYF
NA,TRBV5-1,TRBJ2-1,NA,TGCGCCAGCAGCTTGAGTCCTATCTACAATGAGCAGTTCTTC,CASSLSPIYNEQFF
NA,TRBV7-7,TRBJ2-1,TRBD2,TGTGCCAGCAGCCCCACAAGCGGGACTTACAATGAGCAGTTCTTC,CASSPTSGTYNEQFF
NA,TRBV9,TRBJ2-5,NA,TGTGCCAGCAGCGTAGGGGGGACACGCCAAGAGACCCAGTACTTC,CASSVGGTRQETQYF
NA,TRBV11-2,TRBJ2-2,NA,TGTGCCAGCAGCTTATGGGCGGCGGGGAACACCGGGGAGCTGTTTTTT,CASSLWAAGNTGELFF
NA,TRBV30,TRBJ2-3,NA,TGTGCCTGGACTCAAGTCAGGACAGATACGCAGTATTTT,CAWTQVRTDTQYF
NA,TRBV28,TRBJ1-3,TRBD1,TGTGCCAGCAGATCGGGACAGGGAGAAAACACCATATATTTT,CASRSGQGENTIYF
NA,TRBV18,TRBJ2-3,TRBD1,TGTGCCAGCTCAACCTTTGGACAGGGCGCAGATACGCAGTATTTT,CASSTFGQGADTQYF
NA,TRBV6-1,TRBJ1-2,TRBD1,TGTGCCAGCAGGAAGACAGGGCTGGATACTCTTGGCTACACCTTC,CASRKTGLDTLGYTF
NA,TRBV25-1,TRBJ2-2,TRBD2,TGTGCCAGCAGTGTCCCCACTAGCGGGAGGAGTCCCGGGGAGCTGTTTTTT,CASSVPTSGRSPGELFF
NA,TRBV4-1,TRBJ2-1,NA,TGCGCCAGCAGCCACCTTAGGGGTTCGCCTGAGCAGTTCTTC,CASSHLRGSPEQFF
NA,TRBV29-1,TRBJ2-7,NA,TGCAGCGTTGAAGTGGTCCCCCACGAGCAGTACTTC,CSVEVVPHEQYF
NA,TRBV18,TRBJ1-2,NA,TGTGCCAGCTCACCGGCAGGACATGGCTACACCTTC,CASSPAGHGYTF
NA,TRBV27,TRBJ1-1,TRBD1,TGTGCCAGCAGTTTGAGACAGGGGAGCACTGAAGCTTTCTTT,CASSLRQGSTEAFF
NA,TRBV20-1,TRBJ1-2,NA,TGCAGTGCTAGTGGATGGGGCTACACCTTC,CSASGWGYTF
NA,TRBV9,TRBJ2-1,TRBD2,TGTGCCAGCAGCGTATCCGTAGCTCTAGCGGGACCGGTTGATGAGCAGTTCTTC,CASSVSVALAGPVDEQFF
NA,TRBV2,TRBJ1-1,TRBD1,TGTGCCAGCAGTACAGACAGGGCACCTGGTACTGAAGCTTTCTTT,CASSTDRAPGTEAFF